Below, 9 T cell receptor beta chains from the same sample are listed, as sequenced in a study of blood T cell repertoires in COVID-19. The assay was immunoSEQ multiplex PCR, and TCRdb's table has in-frame clones only and misses some. The repertoire holds 150,000 to 200,000 clones, with roughly 80% as singletons. The sample was peripheral blood. All receptors derive from a man in his 60s with acute or convalescent COVID-19.

The chain couples TRBV6-1 to TRBJ1-1, with D tentatively TRBD1 (6 bases). Trimming left V 2 bases short and J 4 bases short, with 11 bases between. Germline V gene lookup returns CDR1 MNHNS and CDR2 SASEGT. The CDR3 totals 14 residues. Here the CDR3 reads CASSEFGGATEAFF. CDR3 nucleotides: TGTGCCAGCAGTGAATTTGGGGGGGCCACTGAAGCTTTCTTT.

This chain uses TRBV27 with TRBJ1-1; D unclear. Trimming took 5 bases from V and 3 from J, leaving 10 bases between them. This CDR3 contains 13 residues. Germline values: CDR1 MNHEY, CDR2 SMNVEV (reference sequence). The CDR3 loop is CASSRPGDTEAFF. DNA for the CDR3: TGTGCCAGCAGTCGCCCCGGGGACACTGAAGCTTTCTTT.

The table lists this clone with a few counts. The CDR3, as DNA: TGTGCCAGCAGTTATGGACTAGCGGGGGGTGAGCAGTTCTTC. Protein sequence: CASSYGLAGGEQFF. The chain has TRBV6-5 and TRBJ2-1; 14 positions match TRBD2. The trim removed 3 bases at V and 9 bases at J, leaving 1 base unmatched. The germline V gene has CDR1 MNHEY and CDR2 SVGAGI. This CDR3 spans 14 amino acids.

The chain joins TRBV6-2 or TRBV6-3 to TRBJ1-5; D may be TRBD1 (5 bases). Between the trimmed V and J ends, which lost 0 bases and 0 bases, there was a span of 21 bases. The germline gives CDR1 MNHEY, CDR2 SVGEGT. The CDR3 extends over 20 amino acids. CDR3 sequence: CASSYSDRSGGPHSNQPQHF. The CDR3 DNA is TGTGCCAGCAGTTACTCGGACCGAAGCGGGGGTCCTCATAGCAATCAGCCCCAGCATTTT.

This chain's CDR3 is CAIRAVSYNEQFF. The CDR3 DNA reads TGTGCCATCAGGGCGGTCTCCTACAATGAGCAGTTCTTC. This rearrangement joins TRBV10-3 to TRBJ2-1; D remains unclear. Trimming pared 6 bases from V and 0 bases from J, leaving 6 bases between. CDR1 is ENHRY and CDR2 is SYGVKD in the germline V gene. The CDR3 sequence is 13 residues long.

The CDR3 loop reads CASSGHYNSPLHF. The CDR3 DNA reads TGTGCCAGCAGCGGACACTATAATTCACCCCTCCACTTT. The rearrangement uses TRBV9 and TRBJ1-6; no reliable D call. The CDR3 is 13 amino acids. The germline V and J ends were trimmed by 3 bases and 3 bases, with 4 bases remaining between them. Germline-derived CDR1 and CDR2 are SGDLS and YYNGEE.

Only one count was recorded for this clone. The chain couples TRBV2 to TRBJ1-5, with a weak D call TRBD1 (6 bases). The germline V gene encodes CDR1 SNHLY and CDR2 FYNNEI. The V gene lost 6 bases and the J gene lost 6 bases, with 21 bases spanning the gap. The CDR3 totals 16 residues. In DNA, the CDR3 is TGTGCCAGCAGACCTCCCGGCTGGCAGGGGCTTCAGCCCCAGCATTTT. This codes for CASRPPGWQGLQPQHF.

The rearrangement links TRBV7-2 to TRBJ2-3, with 9 nucleotides matching TRBD2. This CDR3 contains 18 residues. Trimming removed 1 base from V and 1 base from J; junction bases left unmatched: 9. CDR1 and CDR2 (germline): SGHTA, FQGNSA. CDR3 in amino acids: CASSLGPGRGGRTDTQYF. In DNA, the CDR3 is TGTGCCAGCAGCTTAGGTCCGGGGCGGGGGGGCCGCACAGATACGCAGTATTTT.

The chain carries TRBV19 and TRBJ1-4, with D possibly TRBD1 on 5 matching bases. The CDR3 is 14 residues long. The germline CDR1 and CDR2 sequences are LNHDA and SQIVND (reference sequence). The ends were cut back, 9 bases at V and 0 bases at J, with 11 bases in the middle. The DNA for the CDR3 is TGTGCCAGCAGACAGCGAGCAACTAATGAAAAACTGTTTTTT. Translated, it gives CASRQRATNEKLFF.